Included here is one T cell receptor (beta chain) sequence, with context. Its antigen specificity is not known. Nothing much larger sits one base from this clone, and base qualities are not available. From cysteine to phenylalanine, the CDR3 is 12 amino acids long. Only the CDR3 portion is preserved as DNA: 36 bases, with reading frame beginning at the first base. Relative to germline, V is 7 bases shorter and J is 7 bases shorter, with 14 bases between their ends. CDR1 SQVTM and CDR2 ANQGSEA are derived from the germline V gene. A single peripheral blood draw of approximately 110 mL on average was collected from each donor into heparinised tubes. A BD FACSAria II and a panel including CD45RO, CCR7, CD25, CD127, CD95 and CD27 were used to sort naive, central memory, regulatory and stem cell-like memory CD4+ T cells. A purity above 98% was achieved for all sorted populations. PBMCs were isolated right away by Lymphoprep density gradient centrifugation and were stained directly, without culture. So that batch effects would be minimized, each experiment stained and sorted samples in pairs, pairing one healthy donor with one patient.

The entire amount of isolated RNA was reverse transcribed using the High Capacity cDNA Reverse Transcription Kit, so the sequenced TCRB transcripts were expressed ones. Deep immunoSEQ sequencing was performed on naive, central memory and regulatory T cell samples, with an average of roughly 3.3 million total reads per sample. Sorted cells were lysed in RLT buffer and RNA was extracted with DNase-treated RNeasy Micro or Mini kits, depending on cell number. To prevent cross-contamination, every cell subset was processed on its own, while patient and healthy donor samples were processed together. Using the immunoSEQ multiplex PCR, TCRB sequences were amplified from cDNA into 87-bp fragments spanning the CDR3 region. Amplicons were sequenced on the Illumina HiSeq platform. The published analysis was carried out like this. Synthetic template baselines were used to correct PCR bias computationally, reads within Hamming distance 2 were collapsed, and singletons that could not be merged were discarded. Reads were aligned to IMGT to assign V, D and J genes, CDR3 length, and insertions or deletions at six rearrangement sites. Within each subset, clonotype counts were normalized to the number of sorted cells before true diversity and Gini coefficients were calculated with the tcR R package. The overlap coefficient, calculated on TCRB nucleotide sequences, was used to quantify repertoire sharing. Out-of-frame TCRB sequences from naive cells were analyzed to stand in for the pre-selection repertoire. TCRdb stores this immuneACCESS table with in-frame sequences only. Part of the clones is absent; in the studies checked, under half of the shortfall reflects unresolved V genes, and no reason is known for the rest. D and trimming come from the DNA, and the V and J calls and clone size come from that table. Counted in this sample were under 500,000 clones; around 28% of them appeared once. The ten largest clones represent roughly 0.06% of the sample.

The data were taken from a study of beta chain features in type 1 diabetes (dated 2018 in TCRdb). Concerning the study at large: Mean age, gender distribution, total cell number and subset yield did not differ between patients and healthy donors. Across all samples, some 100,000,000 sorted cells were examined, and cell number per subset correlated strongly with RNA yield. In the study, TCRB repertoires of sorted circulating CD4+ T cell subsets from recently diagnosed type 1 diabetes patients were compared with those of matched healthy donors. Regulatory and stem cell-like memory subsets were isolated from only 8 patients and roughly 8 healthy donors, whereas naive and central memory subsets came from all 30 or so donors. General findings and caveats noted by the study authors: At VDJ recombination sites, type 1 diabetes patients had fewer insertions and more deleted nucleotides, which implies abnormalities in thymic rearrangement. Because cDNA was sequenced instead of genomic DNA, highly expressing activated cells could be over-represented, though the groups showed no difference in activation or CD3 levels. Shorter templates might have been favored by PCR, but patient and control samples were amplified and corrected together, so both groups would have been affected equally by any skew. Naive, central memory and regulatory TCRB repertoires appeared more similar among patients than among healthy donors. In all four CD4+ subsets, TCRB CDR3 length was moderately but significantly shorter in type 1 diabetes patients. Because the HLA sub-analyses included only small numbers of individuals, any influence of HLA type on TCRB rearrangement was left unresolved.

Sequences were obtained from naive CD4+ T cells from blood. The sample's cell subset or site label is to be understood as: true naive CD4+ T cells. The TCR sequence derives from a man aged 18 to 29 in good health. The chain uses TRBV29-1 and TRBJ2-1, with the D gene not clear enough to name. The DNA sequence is TGCAGCGCCAGCCCCCTCCTAAATGAGCAGTTCTTC. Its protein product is CSASPLLNEQFF.